The present entry profiles one T cell receptor beta chain with its context. Its specificity is not known. Repertoires were generated with immunoSEQ multiplex PCR, while TCRdb's copy carries only in-frame clones and drops some. The repertoire consists of about 12,000 clones, with around 77% occurring once and the leading ten covering around 4.3%. This CDR3 comprises 15 residues. The V gene's germline CDR1 is MGHRA and CDR2 YSYEKL. The V end was cut by 1 base, the J end by 9 bases, with 13 bases between. The data were obtained in a study of pediatric ulcerative colitis. Study findings and constraints: Ulcerative colitis patients shared more blood-rectal clones than controls.

The rectum was sampled with one to two pinch biopsies at colonoscopy. The TCR originated in a boy between 10 and 17 years old who was a control in a study of pediatric ulcerative colitis. Material for sequencing was gut tissue. The chain has TRBV4-1 and TRBJ1-6, with TRBD1 as a possible D gene (5 bases). CDR3 in DNA: TGCGCCAGCAGCCAAGTGCTAGGGGTTGGTTCACCCCTCCACTTT. This sequence encodes CASSQVLGVGSPLHF.